This section outlines one TCR beta chain sequence together with its context. At one end, the junction sequence differs from germline, possibly due to a read error. Germline-derived CDR1 and CDR2 are SSHAT and FNYEAQ (reference sequence). The CDR3 runs 13 residues. Expressed TCRB transcripts got sequenced, as all isolated RNA was reverse transcribed. Assay used: immunoSEQ multiplex PCR; TCRdb lists only in-frame clones, some missing. The sample holds 970,000 or so clones, 15% to 20% seen once. This specimen belongs to a study of beta chain features in type 1 diabetes. Turning to the study itself: Patients did not differ from healthy donors in age, gender or cell yield.

The sample comprised naive CD4+ T cells from blood. This clonotype originated in a woman aged 18-29 years in good health. The V and J genes are TRBV7-7 and TRBJ2-5; D uncertain. CDR3 sequence reads: CASSFGQQETQYF. CDR3 coding DNA: TGTGCTAGCAGCTTTGGGCAGCAAGAGACCCAGTACTTC.